The 31 T cell receptor beta chains below come from one sample, sequenced in a study of blood T cell repertoires in COVID-19. Produced via immunoSEQ multiplex PCR; TCRdb's table is partial and in-frame only. The profile covers around 250,000 clones, with 91% appearing a single time and less than 3.5% taken by the ten largest. Material: PBMCs or T cells enriched from blood (not recorded which). These receptors came from a man between 40 and 49 years old who had been exposed to COVID-19.

The V gene is TRBV5-6, the J gene TRBJ2-2; TRBD2 aligns across 10 bases. V shed 0 bases and J 0 bases; nucleotides not matched to a gene: 5. This CDR3 comprises 18 residues. CDR1 is SGHDT, CDR2 YYEEEE, per germline. CDR3 amino acids: CASSLVLAGITNTGELFF. The CDR3 DNA sequence: TGTGCCAGCAGCTTGGTACTAGCGGGAATCACGAACACCGGGGAGCTGTTTTTT.

The chain employs TRBV5-4 and TRBJ2-3; TRBD1 matches at 8 bases. Germline V gives CDR1 SGHNT, CDR2 YYREEE (reference sequence). This CDR3 is built from 16 residues. V was pared by 4 bases and J by 5 bases, with 12 bases of the junction left unmatched. CDR3 residues: CASSQGQGHLVDTQYF. In nucleotides, the CDR3 is TGTGCCAGCAGCCAAGGACAGGGTCATTTAGTAGATACGCAGTATTTT.

A single count supports this clone. The chain uses TRBV5-4 and TRBJ1-1, with D perhaps TRBD1 (5 bases). CDR3 length: 14 amino acids. Trimming removed 4 bases at V and 4 bases at J, with 14 bases between. Germline CDR1 is SGHNT and CDR2 is YYREEE (reference sequence). CDR3 bases: TGTGCCAGCAGCCCTGAGACAGAAATCACTGAAGCTTTCTTT. Its protein is CASSPETEITEAFF.

The rearrangement joins TRBV18 to TRBJ1-3; D call uncertain. The germline V and J ends were trimmed by 4 bases and 2 bases, with 6 bases remaining between them. This CDR3 contains 13 residues. The V gene's germline CDR1 is KGHSH and CDR2 LQKENI. CDR3 in DNA: TGTGCCAGCTCACTTAATCCTGGAAACACCATATATTTT. It specifies CASSLNPGNTIYF.

The chain is built from TRBV9 and TRBJ2-5; 12 bases are a match to TRBD2. Germline V gene sequence: CDR1 SGDLS, CDR2 YYNGEE. Germline trimming cut 5 bases from V and 4 bases from J; bases unmatched to any gene: 9. The CDR3 totals 16 residues. The CDR3 loop is CASSKVLAGGRETQYF. CDR3 DNA: TGTGCCAGCAGTAAAGTTCTAGCGGGAGGGCGAGAGACCCAGTACTTC.

The rearrangement uses TRBV11-3 and TRBJ2-1; 10 bases are a match to TRBD1. The trim removed 5 bases at V and 5 bases at J, leaving 3 bases unmatched. CDR1 is SGHNT and CDR2 is YENEEA in the germline V gene. The CDR3 contains 14 residues. CDR3 nucleotide sequence: TGTGCCAGCAGCCTCGGGACAGGGGACAATGAGCAGTTCTTC. Translating it yields CASSLGTGDNEQFF.

This chain links TRBV19 with TRBJ1-5, with 9 positions matching TRBD1. Losses at the gene ends were 3 bases for V and 7 bases for J; bases not matched to a gene: 4. Germline CDR1 LNHDA, CDR2 SQIVND (reference sequence). The CDR3 is made up of 14 amino acids. The CDR3 spells CASSMDRGSQPQHF. The CDR3 DNA is TGTGCCAGTAGTATGGACAGGGGATCCCAGCCCCAGCATTTT.

The V and J genes are TRBV21-1 and TRBJ2-2; the listed D gene, TRBD1, was not tested against the DNA. TRBV21-1 is a documented pseudogene. CDR3 length: 19 amino acids. Here the CDR3 reads CASTTRRRQGHLNTGELFF. The CDR3 bases are TGTGCCAGCACTACAAGGAGGAGGCAGGGGCATTTAAACACCGGGGAGCTGTTTTTT.

There are a few counts of this clone. The V gene is TRBV7-3, the J gene TRBJ2-2; possibly TRBD2 for D (6 bases). The V gene lost 2 bases and the J gene lost 4 bases, with 14 bases spanning the gap. The CDR3 runs to 16 residues. Germline V gives CDR1 SGHTA, CDR2 FQGTGA. The CDR3 sequence: CASSLSPGVGTGELFF. The CDR3, as DNA: TGTGCCAGCAGCTTATCTCCGGGGGTGGGCACCGGGGAGCTGTTTTTT.

The V call is TRBV15, the J call TRBJ1-1, with a weak D call TRBD1 (6 bases). Germline-derived CDR1 and CDR2 are LNHNV and YYDKDF (reference sequence). Trimming removed 3 bases from V and 0 bases from J, with 11 bases in between. This CDR3 spans 15 amino acids. This CDR3 reads CATSRDRTMNTEAFF. In nucleotides, the CDR3 is TGTGCCACCAGCAGGGACAGAACTATGAACACTGAAGCTTTCTTT.

This chain links TRBV18 with TRBJ2-7; 12 nucleotides match TRBD1. Germline values: CDR1 KGHSH, CDR2 LQKENI. J gave up 4 bases and V 0 bases, and 1 base lay outside the gene matches. The CDR3 runs 15 residues. The CDR3 region is CASSPPGQGAYEQYF. The CDR3 DNA is TGTGCCAGCTCACCACCGGGACAGGGGGCTTACGAGCAGTACTTC.

The V gene is TRBV15, the J gene TRBJ1-2, with a possible D match to TRBD1 (5 bases). Trimming pared 3 bases from V and 6 bases from J, leaving 11 bases between. CDR1 and CDR2 from the germline V gene are LNHNV and YYDKDF (reference sequence). There are 13 residues in the CDR3. This CDR3 is CATSSTFRDGYTF. The CDR3 coding sequence is TGTGCCACCAGCAGTACATTCAGGGATGGCTACACCTTC.

This chain uses TRBV9 with TRBJ1-1; D may be TRBD1 (6 bases). The CDR3 length is 12 residues. The germline gives CDR1 SGDLS, CDR2 YYNGEE. Trimming removed 5 bases at V and 3 bases at J, with 8 bases between. The CDR3 sequence: CASSSGDTEAFF. CDR3 nucleotide sequence: TGTGCCAGCAGTTCAGGGGACACTGAAGCTTTCTTT. The variable domain in full, completed from reference TRBV9 and TRBJ1-1, reads DSGVTQTPKHLITATGQRVTLRCSPRSGDLSVYWYQQSLDQGLQFLIQYYNGEERAKGNILERFSAQQFPDLHSELNLSSLELGDSALYFCASSSGDTEAFFGQGTRLTVV.

This sequence joins TRBV14 and TRBJ1-6; 7 positions match TRBD1. Trimming cost V 4 bases and J 10 bases; bases outside gene matches: 7. The germline gives CDR1 SGHDN, CDR2 FVKESK. The CDR3 contains 14 residues. The CDR3 region is CASSPDRARSPLHF. The CDR3 bases are TGTGCCAGCAGCCCCGACAGGGCGAGGTCACCCCTCCACTTT.

In this sample, this clone turned up a few times. The V call is TRBV5-1, the J call TRBJ2-1; 9 bases are shared with TRBD2. Per germline, CDR1 SGHRS and CDR2 YFSETQ. The CDR3 runs to 14 residues. V shed 2 bases, J shed 7 bases, and the junction held 4 bases outside the gene matches. CDR3 DNA: TGCGCCAGCAGCTTAGCGGGAGGACAAAATGAGCAGTTCTTC. Translated, it gives CASSLAGGQNEQFF.

The chain links TRBV2 to TRBJ2-3, with 7 nucleotides matching TRBD2. The CDR3 spans 12 residues. Germline V CDR1 and CDR2: SNHLY, FYNNEI. V dropped 10 bases and J dropped 5; count of bases not matched to a gene: 6. The CDR3 spells CATEVAGDTQYF. The CDR3 nucleotides are TGTGCCACCGAAGTAGCGGGAGATACGCAGTATTTT.

This sequence joins TRBV28 and TRBJ1-4, with 10 positions matching TRBD1. Germline trimming cut 7 bases from V and 10 bases from J; bases unmatched to any gene: 15. The CDR3 runs to 16 residues. CDR1 and CDR2 from the germline V gene are MDHEN and SYDVKM. The CDR3 DNA follows: TGTGCCAGCACCCTTCTCACGGGACAGGGGCCTGGAAAACTGTTTTTT. This gives the protein CASTLLTGQGPGKLFF.

The table lists this clone with a few counts. This chain uses TRBV7-2 with TRBJ2-1; the match to TRBD1 covers 7 bases. Germline lookup yields CDR1 SGHTA and CDR2 FQGNSA. Unmatched junction bases numbered 4, after V lost 4 bases and J lost 10 bases. This CDR3 has 12 residues. CDR3 protein: CASSYTGVEQFF. The CDR3 region has the DNA TGTGCCAGCAGCTACACAGGGGTGGAGCAGTTCTTC.

The chain couples TRBV30 to TRBJ2-7; D might be TRBD1 (7 bases). The germline CDR1 and CDR2 sequences are GTSNPN and SVGIG (reference sequence). The CDR3 is 13 residues long. Trimming pared 3 bases from V and 4 bases from J, leaving 13 bases between. CDR3 sequence (DNA): TGTGCCTGGAGGCGGGACAGACCTTACGAGCAGTACTTC. It codes for CAWRRDRPYEQYF.

V is TRBV21-1 and J is TRBJ2-3; no check of the table's D call, TRBD2, against the DNA was made. TRBV21-1 is a pseudogene locus. CDR3 length: 17 residues. The CDR3 DNA reads as TGTGCCAGCAGCGCCCGACTAGCGGGAGGGCGCGCAGATACGCAGTATTTT. It encodes CASSARLAGGRADTQYF.

This chain joins TRBV28 and TRBJ2-7; D perhaps matches TRBD1 (6 bases). The germline gives CDR1 MDHEN, CDR2 SYDVKM. Trimming shortened V by 6 bases and J by 5 bases, and 17 bases separated the two germline ends. This CDR3 is 14 amino acids long. The CDR3 here is CASRKDTGFDEQYF. DNA for the CDR3: TGTGCCAGCAGGAAAGATACAGGGTTCGACGAGCAGTACTTC.

This chain uses TRBV9 with TRBJ2-1; D perhaps matches TRBD2 (5 bases). This CDR3 region has 15 residues. Germline V gene lookup returns CDR1 SGDLS and CDR2 YYNGEE. Trimming pared 2 bases from V and 1 base from J, leaving 10 bases between. The CDR3, as DNA: TGTGCCAGCAGCGTCCTAGCTTTGTCCTACAATGAGCAGTTCTTC. It codes for CASSVLALSYNEQFF.

The chain is built from TRBV11-2 and TRBJ1-2, with TRBD1 matching over 7 bases. CDR1 and CDR2 from the germline V gene are SGHAT and FQNNGV. V shed 5 bases and J 0 bases; nucleotides not matched to a gene: 9. The CDR3 has 16 residues. The CDR3 DNA reads as TGTGCCAGCAGCCCACGGGACAGCTACTCTAACTATGGCTACACCTTC. Translation gives CASSPRDSYSNYGYTF.

The J gene is TRBJ1-3, the V gene TRBV21-1; the D call TRBD1 from the table was never checked on the DNA. TRBV21-1 is listed as a pseudogene. CDR3 length: 15 residues. The CDR3 nucleotides read TGTGCCAGCAGGGGTGCGAAAACAGGTGGAAACACCATATATTTT. This gives the protein CASRGAKTGGNTIYF.

The rearrangement links TRBV7-9 to TRBJ2-1; 7 bases are a match to TRBD2. V lost 0 bases to trimming and J lost 9 bases; unmatched junction nucleotides: 2. Germline V gives CDR1 SEHNR, CDR2 FQNEAQ (reference sequence). This CDR3 has 13 residues. The CDR3 is CASSLAGRAEQFF. The CDR3 DNA reads TGTGCCAGCAGCTTAGCAGGGAGGGCTGAGCAGTTCTTC. Full variable domain (missing parts from reference TRBV7-9 and TRBJ2-1): DTGVSQNPRHKITKRGQNVTFRCDPISEHNRLYWYRQTLGQGPEFLTYFQNEAQLEKSRLLSDRFSAERPKGSFSTLEIQRTEQGDSAMYLCASSLAGRAEQFFGPGTRLTVL.

The chain couples TRBV27 to TRBJ2-2; TRBD2 is a possible D gene (6 bases). Germline loops: CDR1 MNHEY, CDR2 SMNVEV (reference sequence). This CDR3 contains 18 residues. Trimming stripped 8 bases from V and 0 bases from J, with 22 bases between. CDR3 sequence (DNA): TGTGCCAGCCGATCCGGGACTTGGGCACTTGCGAACACCGGGGAGCTGTTTTTT. Translating gives CASRSGTWALANTGELFF.

This clone appeared a single time. The chain carries TRBV7-3 and TRBJ2-3; D is unclear. Germline V gene sequence: CDR1 SGHTA, CDR2 FQGTGA. The CDR3 contains 14 residues. The V and J ends lost 4 bases and 0 bases respectively, with 8 bases between them. The CDR3: CASSSLESTDTQYF. The CDR3 nucleotides read TGTGCCAGCAGCTCCCTGGAGAGCACAGATACGCAGTATTTT.

Note on this clone: This same CDR3 is encoded by further DNA sequences in the sample. This chain joins TRBV18 and TRBJ1-6; 10 nucleotides line up with TRBD1. V dropped 3 bases and J dropped 7; count of bases not matched to a gene: 0. The CDR3 loop spans 14 amino acids. The germline gives CDR1 KGHSH, CDR2 LQKENI. The CDR3 DNA reads TGTGCCAGCTCACCGGGACAGGGGAATTCACCCCTCCACTTT. Translated: CASSPGQGNSPLHF. The full variable domain, its missing parts supplied by reference TRBV18 and TRBJ1-6, is NAGVMQNPRHLVRRRGQEARLRCSPMKGHSHVYWYRQLPEEGLKFMVYLQKENIIDESGMPKERFSAEFPKEGPSILRIQQVVRGDSAAYFCASSPGQGNSPLHFGNGTRLTVT.

V is TRBV2 and J is TRBJ2-7; a weak D match, TRBD2 (6 bases). The length of the CDR3 is 13 residues. V was pared by 3 bases and J by 9 bases, with 15 bases between. Germline CDR1 and CDR2: SNHLY and FYNNEI. CDR3 loop: CASSDEPAGGQYF. CDR3 coding DNA: TGTGCCAGCAGTGATGAGCCGGCCGGGGGGCAGTACTTC.

The V call is TRBV7-8, the J call TRBJ1-3, with a tentative D call TRBD1 (6 bases). Germline-derived CDR1 and CDR2 are SGHVS and FQNEAQ. Trimming took 2 bases from V and 4 from J, leaving 12 bases between them. The CDR3 is 15 residues long. CDR3 sequence: CASSLRVGAGNTIYF. For the CDR3, the DNA is TGTGCCAGCAGCTTACGAGTGGGGGCGGGAAACACCATATATTTT.

The chain uses TRBV7-9 and TRBJ2-5; TRBD1 might be the D (6 bases). The CDR3 sequence is 14 residues long. Trimming took off 5 bases at V and 4 bases at J, with 14 bases between the two ends. CDR1 is SEHNR, CDR2 FQNEAQ, per germline (reference sequence). CDR3 in amino acids: CASSPPTGGETQYF. CDR3 DNA: TGTGCCAGCAGCCCACCGACAGGAGGAGAGACCCAGTACTTC.